This passage covers 8 T cell receptor beta chains from one sample sequenced in a study of spatial heterogeneity in lung cancer. The study's findings and limits: Tumoral mutation counts were tracked by counts of expanded intratumoral alpha and beta TCRs.

MiXCR, applied by TCRdb to the 5' RACE reads, yields one record per CDR3 protein. This sample has approximately 3,000 distinct CDR3 sequences, with about 6% found just once. The antigens of these receptors remain unknown. This sample's time point: sample taken at primary tumor resection. Sample: lung tumor tissue, taken at surgery. The receptor set was obtained from a male donor with early-stage non-small cell lung cancer.

About this clonotype: This beta chain appears as a stray read in a library generated for alpha chains; its size is not informative. The chain is built from TRBV2 and TRBJ1-5, with D perhaps matching TRBD1 (6 bases). The V and J ends lost 4 bases and 8 bases respectively, with 12 bases between them. The CDR3 runs 13 residues. Per the germline V gene, CDR1 is SNHLY and CDR2 is FYNNEI. The CDR3 protein is CASSAGQEEPQHF. The CDR3 DNA is TGTGCCAGCAGTGCGGGACAAGAAGAGCCCCAGCATTTT. Combining the CDR3 with reference TRBV2 and TRBJ1-5 gives the whole variable domain EPEVTQTPSHQVTQMGQEVILRCVPISNHLYFYWYRQILGQKVEFLVSFYNNEISEKSEIFDDQFSVERPDGSNFTLKIRSTKLEDSAMYFCASSAGQEEPQHFGDGTRLSIL.

This clonotype was seen a handful of times. Being off target in a library aimed at alpha chains, this beta chain has a size of little meaning. This chain joins TRBV6-5 and TRBJ2-1; 9 bases line up with TRBD2. The V and J ends lost 4 bases and 7 bases, in that order; junction bases with no gene match: 8. There are 15 residues in the CDR3. Germline V gives CDR1 MNHEY, CDR2 SVGAGI. In nucleotides, the CDR3 is TGTGCCAGCAGTTCTATAGCGGGAGTAAAAAATGAGCAGTTCTTC. It translates to CASSSIAGVKNEQFF.

This clonotype is labeled medium-sized (0.01 to 0.1%). This beta chain represents an off-target read in a library built for alpha chains; its size is of limited meaning. The genes are TRBV2 and TRBJ2-6; 7 bases fit TRBD1. Germline CDR1 SNHLY, CDR2 FYNNEI. CDR3 length equals 15 residues. After removal of 8 bases from V and 4 bases from J, the junction contained 8 bases not matched to a gene. As DNA, the CDR3 is TGTGCCAGCCAACAGGGGTCGGCGGGGGCCAACGTCCTGACTTTC. It specifies CASQQGSAGANVLTF.

This clonotype counts as medium-sized. In a library made to pick up alpha chains, this beta chain is a stray read with a size that means little. V is TRBV5-1 and J is TRBJ2-3, with TRBD2 identical over 15 bases. The CDR3 is 16 residues long. The germline V gene encodes CDR1 SGHRS and CDR2 YFSETQ. The junction had 6 bases not matched to a gene; V was cut back by 4 bases and J by 6 bases. The CDR3 DNA reads TGCGCCAGCAGCCCCGGACTAGCGGGAGGGATGGATACGCAGTATTTT. This translates into CASSPGLAGGMDTQYF. Full variable domain (rest looked up from reference TRBV5-1 and TRBJ2-3): KAGVTQTPRYLIKTRGQQVTLSCSPISGHRSVSWYQQTPGQGLQFLFEYFSETQRNKGNFPGRFSGRQFSNSRSEMNVSTLELGDSALYLCASSPGLAGGMDTQYFGPGTRLTVL.

By share, this clonotype counts as medium-sized (0.01 to 0.1%). This beta chain is off target for a library built for alpha chains, so its abundance means little. V gene TRBV28 combines with J gene TRBJ2-7; D not resolved. The germline CDR1 and CDR2 sequences are MDHEN and SYDVKM. The CDR3 is made up of 12 amino acids. V lost 7 bases and J 3 bases, leaving 10 bases between the germline ends. The CDR3 bases are TGTGCCAGCACTAGGCCTAACTACGAGCAGTACTTC. Translated: CASTRPNYEQYF. The whole variable domain, filled in from reference TRBV28 and TRBJ2-7, reads DVKVTQSSRYLVKRTGEKVFLECVQDMDHENMFWYRQDPGLGLRLIYFSYDVKMKEKGDIPEGYSVSREKKERFSLILESASTNQTSMYLCASTRPNYEQYFGPGTRLTVT.

About this clonotype itself: This beta chain appears as a stray read in a library generated for alpha chains; its size is not informative. The J gene is TRBJ2-7, the V gene TRBV5-1; maybe TRBD1 (5 bases). The CDR3 runs to 13 residues. V dropped 0 bases and J dropped 7 bases, with 11 bases sitting between them. CDR1 SGHRS and CDR2 YFSETQ come from the germline V gene. The CDR3 DNA reads as TGCGCCAGCAGCTTGGATCAGGGCTATGAGCAGTACTTC. Protein: CASSLDQGYEQYF.

By proportion, this clonotype is medium-sized. This beta chain is a stray sequence in a library constructed for alpha chains; its clone size is not meaningful. V is TRBV25-1 and J is TRBJ2-1, with 10 bases lining up with TRBD2. Germline CDR1 is MGHDK and CDR2 is SYGVNS. This CDR3 spans 16 amino acids. J gave up 7 bases and V 4 bases, and 10 bases lay outside the gene matches. CDR3: CASSAQAGGPENEQFF. CDR3 DNA: TGTGCCAGCAGTGCTCAAGCGGGGGGGCCTGAGAATGAGCAGTTCTTC. The whole variable domain, remainder taken from reference TRBV25-1 and TRBJ2-1, is EADIYQTPRYLVIGTGKKITLECSQTMGHDKMYWYQQDPGMELHLIHYSYGVNSTEKGDLSSESTVSRIRTEHFPLTLESARPSHTSQYLCASSAQAGGPENEQFFGPGTRLTVL.

This clonotype is large in the sample. This beta chain slipped into a library made for alpha chains as a stray read, so its size is not meaningful. The rearrangement uses TRBV5-1 and TRBJ2-7; D may be TRBD1 (6 bases). From germline, CDR1 is SGHRS and CDR2 YFSETQ. V shed 3 bases and J shed 3 bases, with 16 bases lying between them. The CDR3 is 15 residues long. CDR3 sequence reads: CASSSMGAGFYEQYF. CDR3 DNA sequence: TGCGCCAGCAGCTCGATGGGGGCAGGGTTCTACGAGCAGTACTTC.